A selection of T cell receptor beta chains follows, all from one sample in a study of blood T cell repertoires in COVID-19. Generated by immunoSEQ multiplex PCR, the TCRdb table keeps only in-frame clones and is missing some. The table has more than 30,000 clones, about 90% seen once. The specimen was peripheral blood. These receptors were obtained from a man in his fifties with active or convalescent COVID-19. Each CDR3 is given with its conserved first and last residue. The D gene is left open where the match is weak. Part of the rows lack a size; the others show once, few, many or a class for expanded clones.

clone_size: -; d_call: -; j_call: TRBJ2-7; v_call: TRBV7-9; cdr3_aa: CASSLARDFSSYEQYF; cdr3_nt: TGTGCCAGCAGCTTAGCGCGGGACTTCAGCTCCTACGAGCAGTACTTC
clone_size: -; d_call: TRBD1; j_call: TRBJ1-6; v_call: TRBV2; cdr3_aa: CASSDRQGVDSPLHF; cdr3_nt: TGTGCCAGCAGTGATAGGCAGGGGGTTGATTCACCCCTCCACTTT
clone_size: -; d_call: TRBD1; j_call: TRBJ1-6; v_call: TRBV2; cdr3_aa: CASRPGQGYIGNSPLHF; cdr3_nt: TGTGCCAGCAGACCGGGACAGGGTTATATCGGGAATTCACCCCTCCACTTT
clone_size: once; d_call: TRBD1; j_call: TRBJ2-3; v_call: TRBV7-9; cdr3_aa: CASSRTGGAADTQYF; cdr3_nt: TGTGCCAGCAGCCGAACAGGGGGCGCGGCAGATACGCAGTATTTT
clone_size: -; d_call: -; j_call: TRBJ1-1; v_call: TRBV6-5; cdr3_aa: CASGHTEAFF; cdr3_nt: TGTGCCAGCGGGCACACTGAAGCTTTCTTT
clone_size: few; d_call: TRBD1; j_call: TRBJ1-5; v_call: TRBV7-9; cdr3_aa: CASSLSLGQGRPGQPQHF; cdr3_nt: TGTGCCAGCAGCTTAAGTTTGGGACAGGGAAGGCCGGGACAGCCCCAGCATTTT
clone_size: -; d_call: TRBD1; j_call: TRBJ1-2; v_call: TRBV28; cdr3_aa: CASRQTTGIYGYTF; cdr3_nt: TGTGCCAGCAGGCAAACGACAGGGATCTATGGCTACACCTTC
clone_size: few; d_call: -; j_call: TRBJ1-4; v_call: TRBV27; cdr3_aa: CATAPRLANEKLFF; cdr3_nt: TGTGCCACCGCTCCCAGGTTGGCTAATGAAAAACTGTTTTTT
clone_size: -; d_call: TRBD1; j_call: TRBJ2-1; v_call: TRBV9; cdr3_aa: CASSVEGQGPSEQFF; cdr3_nt: TGTGCCAGCAGCGTAGAGGGACAGGGTCCATCCGAGCAGTTCTTC
clone_size: -; d_call: TRBD1; j_call: TRBJ1-4; v_call: TRBV24-1; cdr3_aa: CATSDPRDSNEKLFF; cdr3_nt: TGTGCCACCAGTGACCCGCGGGACAGCAATGAAAAACTGTTTTTT
clone_size: -; d_call: -; j_call: TRBJ2-7; v_call: TRBV4-1; cdr3_aa: CASSQFAGKSYEQYF; cdr3_nt: TGCGCCAGCAGCCAGTTCGCGGGAAAATCCTACGAGCAGTACTTC
clone_size: -; d_call: -; j_call: TRBJ1-1; v_call: TRBV6-5; cdr3_aa: CASSLPELLNTEAFF; cdr3_nt: TGTGCCAGCAGCCTCCCGGAGCTCTTGAACACTGAAGCTTTCTTT
clone_size: once; d_call: TRBD1; j_call: TRBJ1-5; v_call: TRBV25-1; cdr3_aa: CASSDGQGAAGNQPQHF; cdr3_nt: TGTGCCAGCAGTGATGGACAGGGGGCGGCTGGCAATCAGCCCCAGCATTTT
clone_size: -; d_call: -; j_call: TRBJ2-5; v_call: TRBV5-4; cdr3_aa: CASSLGDTGPQETQYF; cdr3_nt: TGTGCCAGCAGCTTGGGCGATACAGGACCCCAAGAGACCCAGTACTTC
clone_size: -; d_call: -; j_call: TRBJ2-7; v_call: TRBV9; cdr3_aa: CASSVELSSYEQYF; cdr3_nt: TGTGCCAGCAGCGTTGAATTGAGCTCCTACGAGCAGTACTTC
clone_size: -; d_call: TRBD1; j_call: TRBJ1-5; v_call: TRBV7-2; cdr3_aa: CASSRRTGVGNQPQHF; cdr3_nt: TGTGCCAGCAGCCGCCGGACAGGGGTTGGCAATCAGCCCCAGCATTTT
clone_size: -; d_call: -; j_call: TRBJ2-5; v_call: TRBV4-2; cdr3_aa: CASSQGGSEETQYF; cdr3_nt: TGTGCCAGCAGCCAAGGGGGCAGCGAAGAGACCCAGTACTTC
clone_size: -; d_call: -; j_call: TRBJ1-4; v_call: TRBV5-3; cdr3_aa: CARSHWGGGATNEKLFF; cdr3_nt: TGTGCCAGAAGCCACTGGGGTGGGGGCGCGACTAATGAAAAACTGTTTTTT
clone_size: few; d_call: TRBD2; j_call: TRBJ2-1; v_call: TRBV27; cdr3_aa: CASRRGTSVYNEQFF; cdr3_nt: TGTGCCAGCAGAAGGGGGACTAGCGTGTACAATGAGCAGTTCTTC
clone_size: -; d_call: TRBD1; j_call: TRBJ1-5; v_call: TRBV28; cdr3_aa: CASKPDRGVSNQPQHF; cdr3_nt: TGTGCCAGCAAACCCGACAGGGGCGTCTCCAATCAGCCCCAGCATTTT
clone_size: -; d_call: -; j_call: TRBJ1-3; v_call: TRBV5-5; cdr3_aa: CASRIQILSGNTIYF; cdr3_nt: TGTGCCAGCAGAATCCAGATCCTCTCTGGAAACACCATATATTTT
clone_size: -; d_call: TRBD2; j_call: TRBJ2-5; v_call: TRBV5-6; cdr3_aa: CASTAGVFQETQYF; cdr3_nt: TGTGCCAGCACCGCGGGGGTGTTTCAAGAGACCCAGTACTTC
clone_size: once; d_call: -; j_call: TRBJ2-7; v_call: TRBV2; cdr3_aa: CASSYPGTLRLEQYF; cdr3_nt: TGTGCCAGCAGTTACCCCGGGACATTGCGGCTCGAGCAGTACTTC
clone_size: -; d_call: TRBD2; j_call: TRBJ2-5; v_call: TRBV7-2; cdr3_aa: CASSFRLALETQYF; cdr3_nt: TGTGCCAGCAGCTTTAGACTAGCGTTGGAGACCCAGTACTTC
clone_size: -; d_call: -; j_call: TRBJ1-5; v_call: TRBV2; cdr3_aa: CASGGGVRNQPQHF; cdr3_nt: TGTGCCAGCGGGGGAGGAGTCCGCAATCAGCCCCAGCATTTT
clone_size: -; d_call: -; j_call: TRBJ1-6; v_call: TRBV10-3; cdr3_aa: CAISVEVESPLHF; cdr3_nt: TGTGCCATCAGTGTGGAGGTGGAATCACCCCTCCACTTT
clone_size: -; d_call: -; j_call: TRBJ1-4; v_call: TRBV5-1; cdr3_aa: CASSLAGRATNEKLFF; cdr3_nt: TGCGCCAGCAGCTTGGCCGGGCGGGCGACGAATGAAAAACTGTTTTTT
clone_size: -; d_call: -; j_call: TRBJ1-1; v_call: TRBV3-1/TRBV3-2; cdr3_aa: CASSQDLRVREGTEAFF; cdr3_nt: TGTGCCAGCAGCCAAGATCTGCGGGTCAGGGAGGGCACTGAAGCTTTCTTT
clone_size: -; d_call: TRBD1; j_call: TRBJ1-5; v_call: TRBV3-1/TRBV3-2; cdr3_aa: CASSQSGGSGNQPQHF; cdr3_nt: TGTGCCAGCAGCCAATCAGGGGGCTCTGGCAATCAGCCCCAGCATTTT
clone_size: -; d_call: -; j_call: TRBJ1-4; v_call: TRBV2; cdr3_aa: CASSRTGVTNEKLFF; cdr3_nt: TGTGCCAGCAGTAGGACGGGGGTAACTAATGAAAAACTGTTTTTT
clone_size: -; d_call: TRBD2; j_call: TRBJ2-5; v_call: TRBV7-6; cdr3_aa: CASSLSWGGETQYF; cdr3_nt: TGTGCCAGCAGCTTATCATGGGGGGGAGAGACCCAGTACTTC
clone_size: -; d_call: TRBD1; j_call: TRBJ1-5; v_call: TRBV18; cdr3_aa: CASSLEPPGQACNQPQHF; cdr3_nt: TGTGCCAGCTCCCTGGAGCCCCCGGGACAGGCTTGCAATCAGCCCCAGCATTTT
clone_size: -; d_call: TRBD2; j_call: TRBJ2-5; v_call: TRBV28; cdr3_aa: CASSLSLGLAGVLETQYF; cdr3_nt: TGTGCCAGCAGTTTAAGTTTAGGTCTAGCGGGAGTCTTAGAGACCCAGTACTTC
clone_size: -; d_call: TRBD1; j_call: TRBJ1-6; v_call: TRBV5-1; cdr3_aa: CASRSSGAGGYSPLHF; cdr3_nt: TGCGCCAGCAGGTCCTCCGGGGCAGGGGGTTATTCACCCCTCCACTTT
clone_size: -; d_call: -; j_call: TRBJ1-4; v_call: TRBV5-1; cdr3_aa: CASSLGPNEKLFF; cdr3_nt: TGCGCCAGCAGCTTGGGGCCTAATGAAAAACTGTTTTTT
clone_size: -; d_call: TRBD1; j_call: TRBJ1-2; v_call: TRBV2; cdr3_aa: CASSDQGAGYGYTF; cdr3_nt: TGTGCCAGCAGTGACCAGGGGGCGGGCTATGGCTACACCTTC
clone_size: -; d_call: -; j_call: TRBJ1-6; v_call: TRBV6-4; cdr3_aa: CASRMDTRNSPLHF; cdr3_nt: TGTGCCAGCAGGATGGACACGAGGAATTCACCCCTCCACTTT
clone_size: once; d_call: TRBD1; j_call: TRBJ1-6; v_call: TRBV11-2; cdr3_aa: CASRHDRGPYNSPLHF; cdr3_nt: TGTGCCAGCAGACACGACAGGGGGCCTTATAATTCACCCCTCCACTTT
clone_size: -; d_call: -; j_call: TRBJ2-4; v_call: TRBV29-1; cdr3_aa: CSVDSPGDIQYF; cdr3_nt: TGCAGCGTTGATTCTCCAGGGGACATTCAGTACTTC
clone_size: -; d_call: -; j_call: TRBJ2-3; v_call: TRBV5-4; cdr3_aa: CASSPQGGTTDTQYF; cdr3_nt: TGTGCCAGCAGCCCACAGGGGGGGACCACAGATACGCAGTATTTT
clone_size: -; d_call: -; j_call: TRBJ2-2; v_call: TRBV2; cdr3_aa: CASSLLTGTGELFF; cdr3_nt: TGTGCCAGCAGCTTACTAACGGGGACCGGGGAGCTGTTTTTT
clone_size: once; d_call: -; j_call: TRBJ1-5; v_call: TRBV5-1; cdr3_aa: CASSLDSGNQPQHF; cdr3_nt: TGCGCCAGCAGCTTAGACAGTGGGAATCAGCCCCAGCATTTT
clone_size: -; d_call: -; j_call: TRBJ2-5; v_call: TRBV19; cdr3_aa: CASSQRYQETQYF; cdr3_nt: TGTGCCAGTAGTCAGAGGTACCAAGAGACCCAGTACTTC
clone_size: few; d_call: -; j_call: TRBJ1-1; v_call: TRBV5-5; cdr3_aa: CASSLHGTTEAFF; cdr3_nt: TGTGCCAGCAGCTTGCATGGCACCACTGAAGCTTTCTTT
clone_size: few; d_call: -; j_call: TRBJ1-5; v_call: TRBV14; cdr3_aa: CASSQYQGSPQHF; cdr3_nt: TGTGCCAGCAGCCAATACCAGGGGTCGCCCCAGCATTTT
clone_size: -; d_call: TRBD1; j_call: TRBJ1-5; v_call: TRBV18; cdr3_aa: CASSTGGAGNQPQHF; cdr3_nt: TGTGCCAGCTCCACAGGGGGCGCTGGCAATCAGCCCCAGCATTTT